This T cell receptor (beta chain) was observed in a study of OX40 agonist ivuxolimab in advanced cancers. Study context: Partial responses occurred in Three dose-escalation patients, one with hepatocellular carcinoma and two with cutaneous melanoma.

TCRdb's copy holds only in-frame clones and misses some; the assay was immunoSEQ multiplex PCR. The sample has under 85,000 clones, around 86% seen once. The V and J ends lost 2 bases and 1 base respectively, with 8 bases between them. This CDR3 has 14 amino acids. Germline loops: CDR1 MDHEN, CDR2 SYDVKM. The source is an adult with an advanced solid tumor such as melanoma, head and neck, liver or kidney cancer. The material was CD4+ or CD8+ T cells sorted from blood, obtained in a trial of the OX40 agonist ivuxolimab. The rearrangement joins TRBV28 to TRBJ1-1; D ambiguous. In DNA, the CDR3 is TGTGCCAGCAGTTTACTGACGGGGAACACTGAAGCTTTCTTT. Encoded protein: CASSLLTGNTEAFF.